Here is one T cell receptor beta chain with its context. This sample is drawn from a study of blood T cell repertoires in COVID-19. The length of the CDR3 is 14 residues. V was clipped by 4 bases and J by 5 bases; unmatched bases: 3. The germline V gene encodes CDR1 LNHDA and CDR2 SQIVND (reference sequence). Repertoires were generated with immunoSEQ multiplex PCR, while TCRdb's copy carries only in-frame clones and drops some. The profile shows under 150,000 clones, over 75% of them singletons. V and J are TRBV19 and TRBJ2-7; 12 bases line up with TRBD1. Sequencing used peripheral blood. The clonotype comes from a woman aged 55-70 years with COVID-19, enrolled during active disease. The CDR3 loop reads CASSKGQGANEQYF. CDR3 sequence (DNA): TGTGCCAGTAGTAAGGGACAGGGGGCTAACGAGCAGTACTTC. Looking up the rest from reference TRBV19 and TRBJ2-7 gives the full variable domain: DGGITQSPKYLFRKEGQNVTLSCEQNLNHDAMYWYRQDPGQGLRLIYYSQIVNDFQKGDIAEGYSVSREKKESFPLTVTSAQKNPTAFYLCASSKGQGANEQYFGPGTRLTVT.